Below are 11 T cell receptor beta chains sequenced from a single sample in a study of blood T cell repertoires in COVID-19. Here immunoSEQ multiplex PCR was the method, and the copy in TCRdb shows in-frame clones only, minus some. This table has around 100,000 clones, less than 90% appearing once. The sample taken for sequencing was peripheral blood. The receptors here all came from a man younger than 40 in a cohort sampled during active COVID-19.

The sample holds a few counts of this clone. This rearrangement joins TRBV12-5 to TRBJ2-1; 8 bases fit TRBD2. The CDR3 loop spans 16 amino acids. V shed 0 bases, J shed 8 bases, and the junction held 9 bases outside the gene matches. Looked up from germline, CDR1 is LGHNT and CDR2 is FRNRAP. CDR3 nucleotide sequence: TGTGCTAGTGGTTTGGTACTGGGACTAGGAGACGATGAGCAGTTCTTC. Protein sequence: CASGLVLGLGDDEQFF.

This sequence joins TRBV27 and TRBJ1-2, with 9 bases matching TRBD1. The germline CDR1 and CDR2 sequences are MNHEY and SMNVEV (reference sequence). With 0 bases clipped from V and 3 bases from J, the junction kept 2 bases outside the gene matches. The CDR3 contains 15 residues. CDR3 DNA: TGTGCCAGCAGTTTATCTTGGACAGGGGACTATGGCTACACCTTC. As protein: CASSLSWTGDYGYTF.

CDR3 DNA sequence: TGTGCCAGCAGCCAAGAAACTATGACCATCTACCAAGAGACCCAGTACTTC. This codes for CASSQETMTIYQETQYF. J is TRBJ2-5 and V is TRBV3-1 (or the pseudogene TRBV3-2); D remains unclear. Germline CDR1 and CDR2: LGHDT and YNNKEL (reference sequence). V dropped 0 bases and J dropped 0 bases, with 14 bases sitting between them. The length of the CDR3 is 17 residues.

This chain connects TRBV6-5 to TRBJ1-6, with 9 bases identical to TRBD1. V shed 5 bases and J 8 bases; nucleotides not matched to a gene: 7. The CDR3 covers 15 residues. Looked up from germline, CDR1 is MNHEY and CDR2 is SVGAGI. Here the CDR3 reads CASSPRDRGYSPLHF. The DNA for the CDR3 is TGTGCCAGCAGTCCCCGAGACAGGGGGTATTCACCCCTCCACTTT.

The rearrangement links TRBV5-4 to TRBJ2-5; D may be TRBD2 (7 bases). The CDR3 is 14 residues long. In germline, CDR1 is SGHNT, CDR2 YYREEE (reference sequence). The V gene lost 4 bases and the J gene lost 1 base, with 11 bases spanning the gap. The CDR3 region is CASSRGAVQETQYF. The DNA for the CDR3 is TGTGCCAGCAGCCGGGGGGCGGTCCAAGAGACCCAGTACTTC.

CDR3 region: CASSPWGGAGEQFF. CDR3 in DNA: TGTGCCAGCAGCCCCTGGGGGGGGGCCGGTGAGCAGTTCTTC. V and J are TRBV7-2 and TRBJ2-1; perhaps TRBD2 as D (7 bases). V lost 5 bases to trimming and J lost 9 bases, with 17 bases between them. The CDR3 spans 14 residues. Germline V gives CDR1 SGHTA, CDR2 FQGNSA.

This chain uses TRBV12-3 or TRBV12-4 with TRBJ1-5, with D hard to call. The CDR3 runs to 13 residues. V lost 10 bases, J lost 1 base, and 11 bases lay in between. CDR3 sequence reads: CATSPGSNQPQHF. The CDR3 region has the DNA TGTGCCACCTCCCCCGGGAGCAATCAGCCCCAGCATTTT.

V gene TRBV27 combines with J gene TRBJ1-1; the match to TRBD1 covers 10 bases. Germline values: CDR1 MNHEY, CDR2 SMNVEV (reference sequence). The V segment lost 5 bases and the J segment 3 bases; nucleotides outside the gene matches: 3. This CDR3 is 14 amino acids long. The chain's CDR3 is CASSADRGHTEAFF. The CDR3 DNA is TGTGCCAGCAGTGCAGACAGGGGGCACACTGAAGCTTTCTTT.

In its sample, this clone was seen once. The chain combines TRBV6-2 or TRBV6-3 with TRBJ1-1; possible D gene TRBD1, 6 bases. Per germline, CDR1 MNHEY and CDR2 SVGEGT. The V and J ends lost 6 bases and 11 bases respectively, with 25 bases between them. The CDR3 contains 15 residues. The CDR3 protein is CASSHNLDRRGKAFF. The CDR3 region has the DNA TGTGCCAGCAGCCACAACTTAGATCGCAGGGGAAAGGCTTTCTTT.

The J gene is TRBJ1-2, the V gene TRBV30; D is unclear. Trimming left V 2 bases short and J 0 bases short, with 4 bases between. CDR1 and CDR2 from the germline V gene are GTSNPN and SVGIG (reference sequence). The CDR3 is 12 residues long. This chain's CDR3 is CAWSPSNYGYTF. For the CDR3, the DNA is TGTGCCTGGAGTCCCTCTAACTATGGCTACACCTTC.

This rearrangement joins TRBV2 to TRBJ2-3, with D unclear. The CDR3 sequence is 15 residues long. V lost 4 bases, J lost 3 bases, and 14 bases lay in between. Germline V gene data show CDR1 as SNHLY and CDR2 as FYNNEI. The DNA of the CDR3 is TGTGCCAGCAGTGTTTGGGCAGTTCCAACAGATACGCAGTATTTT. The encoded protein is CASSVWAVPTDTQYF.